This T cell receptor (beta chain) was observed in a study of T cells after posttransplantation cyclophosphamide. Study findings and constraints: Blood and skin or GI T cell repertoires showed limited TRB overlap. Donor CD8+ memory clones often dominated recipient blood repertoires at later times. Recipient CMV seropositivity and CMV reactivation strongly tracked TRB clonality.

Profiled with immunoSEQ multiplex PCR; TCRdb holds only in-frame clones, not every one. Of 15,000 to 20,000 clones listed, roughly 80% are singletons. Germline V CDR1 and CDR2: SGHTA, FQGNSA. J lost 2 bases, V lost 5 bases, and 10 bases had no gene match. The CDR3 consists of 16 residues. Points on this clone: The antigen remains unidentified.

Controls had myeloablative marrow grafts with methotrexate and calcineurin inhibitor, sampled at 1 year. This sequence originates from a male patient aged 30 to 40 who received an allogeneic stem cell transplant from an unrelated donor, was CMV-positive, and had acute and chronic GVHD. The graft donor may have contributed some T cells. This sequence joins TRBV7-2 and TRBJ2-7, with 9 bases lining up with TRBD2. The sample was PBMCs, taken nearly 450 days after allogeneic stem cell transplant with calcineurin inhibitor and methotrexate. In DNA, the CDR3 is TGTGCCAGCAGCCCTTTTATAGCGGGGGCCGCCTACGAGCAGTACTTC. Its translation is CASSPFIAGAAYEQYF. Using reference TRBV7-2 and TRBJ2-7 for the parts outside the CDR3, the full variable domain is GAGVSQSPSNKVTEKGKDVELRCDPISGHTALYWYRQSLGQGLEFLIYFQGNSAPDKSGLPSDRFSAERTGGSVSTLTIQRTQQEDSAVYLCASSPFIAGAAYEQYFGPGTRLTVT.